The 26 T cell receptor beta chains below come from one sample, sequenced in a study of blood T cell repertoires in COVID-19. The method was immunoSEQ multiplex PCR; TCRdb's version includes in-frame clones alone and lacks a portion of them. Among approximately 35,000 clones listed, 60% to 80% were seen once. The sequenced material came from peripheral blood. The receptors here all came from a man older than 75 with acute or convalescent COVID-19.

This clone was counted a single time. The chain links TRBV11-2 to TRBJ2-7, with 7 bases aligning to TRBD1. This CDR3 contains 14 residues. Germline V gives CDR1 SGHAT, CDR2 FQNNGV. Trimming cost V 5 bases and J 0 bases; bases outside gene matches: 4. The CDR3, as DNA: TGTGCCAGCAGCGCGACAGGGTTCTCCTACGAGCAGTACTTC. As protein: CASSATGFSYEQYF.

This clone was found once. The J gene is TRBJ1-5, the V gene TRBV27; D perhaps matches TRBD1 (6 bases). V dropped 4 bases and J dropped 3 bases, with 10 bases sitting between them. From germline, CDR1 is MNHEY and CDR2 SMNVEV (reference sequence). This CDR3 spans 14 amino acids. In DNA form, the CDR3 reads TGTGCCAGCAGTTCAGGGGTCCACAATCAGCCCCAGCATTTT. The encoded protein is CASSSGVHNQPQHF.

The chain employs TRBV3-1 (or the pseudogene TRBV3-2) and TRBJ2-3; TRBD2 agrees at 9 bases. CDR3 size: 16 residues. Germline CDR1 LGHDT, CDR2 YNNKEL (reference sequence). V dropped 1 base and J dropped 6; count of bases not matched to a gene: 8. CDR3 bases: TGTGCCAGCAGCCAAGTTCCTAGCGGGGTAGGGGATACGCAGTATTTT. Encoded protein: CASSQVPSGVGDTQYF.

The V and J genes are TRBV30 and TRBJ1-4, with 11 bases identical to TRBD1. Germline trimming cut 0 bases from V and 7 bases from J; bases unmatched to any gene: 4. CDR1 is GTSNPN and CDR2 is SVGIG in the germline V gene (reference sequence). The CDR3 contains 15 residues. The CDR3, as DNA: TGTGCCTGGAGTGTACTGGGACAGGGGGGTGAAAAACTGTTTTTT. Amino acid sequence: CAWSVLGQGGEKLFF.

The V call is TRBV6-6, the J call TRBJ2-7; 7 bases are shared with TRBD2. CDR1 and CDR2 (germline): MNHNY, SVGAGI (reference sequence). The V gene end was trimmed by 4 bases and the J gene end by 2 bases; junction bases not matched to a gene: 8. The CDR3 contains 15 residues. Here the CDR3 DNA reads TGTGCCAGCAGTTCGCAGCGGGAAAATACCTACGAGCAGTACTTC. As protein: CASSSQRENTYEQYF.

The rearrangement links TRBV4-2 to TRBJ2-7, with 9 bases matching TRBD2. This CDR3 is 14 amino acids long. Germline V gene lookup returns CDR1 LGHNA and CDR2 YNFKEQ. Trimming took 4 bases from V and 3 from J; bases not matched to a gene: 4. CDR3 sequence reads: CASSRGLASYEQYF. The CDR3 nucleotides read TGTGCCAGCAGCCGGGGACTAGCAAGCTACGAGCAGTACTTC.

J is TRBJ1-2 and V is TRBV6-2 or TRBV6-3; 8 positions match TRBD1. J was trimmed by 1 base and V by 6 bases; bases with no gene match: 4. This CDR3 region has 14 residues. Germline V gives CDR1 MNHEY, CDR2 SVGEGT. This CDR3 is CASSRTGINYGYTF. The DNA of the CDR3 is TGTGCCAGCAGCCGGACAGGGATTAACTATGGCTACACCTTC.

The J gene is TRBJ2-6, the V gene TRBV5-1; 7 positions match TRBD1. The CDR3 runs 17 residues. The trim removed 4 bases at V and 0 bases at J, leaving 7 bases unmatched. CDR1 is SGHRS, CDR2 YFSETQ, per germline. CDR3 region: CASSGGQVDSGANVLTF. In DNA form, the CDR3 reads TGCGCCAGCAGCGGCGGACAGGTGGACTCTGGGGCCAACGTCCTGACTTTC. The variable domain in full, with the rest retrieved from reference TRBV5-1 and TRBJ2-6, is KAGVTQTPRYLIKTRGQQVTLSCSPISGHRSVSWYQQTPGQGLQFLFEYFSETQRNKGNFPGRFSGRQFSNSRSEMNVSTLELGDSALYLCASSGGQVDSGANVLTFGAGSRLTVL.

The V call is TRBV21-1, the J call TRBJ1-2; the table names TRBD1, a call not compared with the DNA. TRBV21-1 is given as a pseudogene. This CDR3 comprises 18 residues. The CDR3 bases are TGTGCCAGCAGCAAAGCAGGACAGGCTACTAATCCCAACTATGGCTACACCTTC. Its protein product is CASSKAGQATNPNYGYTF.

V gene TRBV7-3 combines with J gene TRBJ2-5; 9 nucleotides line up with TRBD1. Germline CDR1 SGHTA, CDR2 FQGTGA. This CDR3 has 15 amino acids. V shed 5 bases and J 5 bases; nucleotides not matched to a gene: 9. The CDR3, as DNA: TGTGCCAGCAGCGAGGGGGACAGGGTTTGGGAGACCCAGTACTTC. Its translation: CASSEGDRVWETQYF.

This clone has just a few counts. The rearrangement joins TRBV5-5 to TRBJ2-7; tentatively, D is TRBD2 (6 bases). The CDR3 spans 14 residues. Looked up from germline, CDR1 is SGHKS and CDR2 is YYEKEE (reference sequence). Trimming cost V 9 bases and J 0 bases, with 16 bases left between them. CDR3 in DNA: TGTGCCACCGGAAACTGGCGGGACTCCTACGAGCAGTACTTC. Protein sequence: CATGNWRDSYEQYF.

J is TRBJ2-1 and V is TRBV9; possible D gene TRBD1, 7 bases. Trimming cost V 3 bases and J 8 bases, with 21 bases left between them. The CDR3 length is 16 residues. Germline CDR1 is SGDLS and CDR2 is YYNGEE. This chain's CDR3 is CASSATTGDFGDEQFF. The CDR3 nucleotides are TGTGCCAGCAGCGCTACCACAGGGGACTTTGGGGATGAGCAGTTCTTC.

The V gene is TRBV12-3 or TRBV12-4, the J gene TRBJ1-1, with D hard to call. V was pared by 5 bases and J by 3 bases, with 10 bases between. This CDR3 has 13 residues. The CDR3 DNA follows: TGTGCCAGCAGTCTATACAGAGACACTGAAGCTTTCTTT. It codes for CASSLYRDTEAFF.

CDR3 DNA sequence: TGTGCCATTGGGACAGCTGGAAACACCATATATTTT. As protein: CAIGTAGNTIYF. This rearrangement joins TRBV24-1 to TRBJ1-3; 7 bases are shared with TRBD1. Unmatched junction bases numbered 2, after V lost 11 bases and J lost 2 bases. The germline gives CDR1 KGHDR, CDR2 SFDVKD. The CDR3 covers 12 residues.

This sequence joins TRBV7-3 and TRBJ2-1; D gene uncertain. Germline V gene data show CDR1 as SGHTA and CDR2 as FQGTGA. The CDR3 is made up of 13 amino acids. Between the trimmed V and J ends, which lost 5 bases and 5 bases, there was a span of 10 bases. CDR3 sequence (DNA): TGTGCCAGCAGCCCGCGGCCTGACAATGAGCAGTTCTTC. Translating gives CASSPRPDNEQFF.

The V and J genes are TRBV5-6 and TRBJ2-2, with a weak D call TRBD1 (5 bases). Germline CDR1 SGHDT, CDR2 YYEEEE. Deletions cut 1 base from V and 1 base from J, with 11 bases between. This CDR3 region has 16 residues. CDR3 sequence (DNA): TGTGCCAGCAGCTTGCCCGGACACCTGAACACCGGGGAGCTGTTTTTT. Translation: CASSLPGHLNTGELFF.

CDR3 sequence reads: CASSLLDNTEAFF. CDR3 coding DNA: TGTGCCAGCAGCTTATTAGATAACACTGAAGCTTTCTTT. The chain combines TRBV11-3 with TRBJ1-1; D is unresolved. Trimming removed 2 bases from V and 2 bases from J, with 6 bases in between. The germline V gene has CDR1 SGHNT and CDR2 YENEEA. The CDR3 has 13 amino acids.

This chain connects TRBV6-2 or TRBV6-3 to TRBJ2-1, with 12 nucleotides matching TRBD2. The CDR3 has 15 amino acids. V was pared by 6 bases and J by 8 bases, with 8 bases of the junction left unmatched. Per the germline V gene, CDR1 is MNHEY and CDR2 is SVGEGT. CDR3 coding DNA: TGTGCCAGCAGCGACCGGACTAGCGGGATAGATGAGCAGTTCTTC. It encodes CASSDRTSGIDEQFF.

This clone was observed a few times. At one end the junction does not follow the germline gene, possibly because of a read error. The chain carries TRBV7-3 and TRBJ2-4, with D hard to call. This CDR3 is built from 14 residues. Germline V gene data show CDR1 as SGHTA and CDR2 as FQGTGA. Here the CDR3 reads CASSLSEAQNIQYF. For the CDR3, the DNA is TGTGCCAGCAGCTTGAGCGAAGCCCAAAACATTCAGTACTTC.

This sequence joins TRBV7-2 and TRBJ2-3, with D possibly TRBD1 on 5 matching bases. V was cut by 4 bases and J by 6 bases, with 14 bases left in between. The CDR3 has 14 residues. Germline V gene data show CDR1 as SGHTA and CDR2 as FQGNSA. The CDR3 sequence: CASSSSRVSDTQYF. The CDR3 nucleotides are TGTGCCAGCAGCTCCTCCAGGGTTTCGGATACGCAGTATTTT.

Comments on this clone: Other DNA sequences in this sample translate to the same CDR3. This rearrangement joins TRBV5-1 to TRBJ2-7; D gene unclear. Germline lookup yields CDR1 SGHRS and CDR2 YFSETQ. The CDR3 loop spans 14 amino acids. Trimming removed 0 bases from V and 2 bases from J, with 9 bases in between. The CDR3 spells CASSLVVQPYEQYF. CDR3 sequence (DNA): TGCGCCAGCAGCTTGGTTGTACAGCCCTACGAGCAGTACTTC.

The CDR3 DNA reads TGTGCCAGTAGTCAAGGGGGTCGGCGGGAGACCCAGTACTTC. It is translated as CASSQGGRRETQYF. The chain is built from TRBV19 and TRBJ2-5; a possible D gene is TRBD1 (6 bases). Trimming pared 5 bases from V and 5 bases from J, leaving 15 bases between. The CDR3 has 14 amino acids. Germline-derived CDR1 and CDR2 are LNHDA and SQIVND (reference sequence).

This clone has at least ten counts. The genes are TRBV5-5 and TRBJ1-1; TRBD1 aligns across 8 bases. CDR3 length: 18 amino acids. J lost 5 bases, V lost 0 bases, and 15 bases had no gene match. The germline V gene has CDR1 SGHKS and CDR2 YYEKEE (reference sequence). CDR3 amino acids: CASSLVGQGGNRGTEAFF. The DNA of the CDR3 is TGTGCCAGCAGCTTGGTTGGACAGGGAGGTAATCGCGGGACTGAAGCTTTCTTT. Variable domain in full (rest from reference TRBV5-5 and TRBJ1-1): DAGVTQSPTHLIKTRGQQVTLRCSPISGHKSVSWYQQVLGQGPQFIFQYYEKEERGRGNFPDRFSARQFPNYSSELNVNALLLGDSALYLCASSLVGQGGNRGTEAFFGQGTRLTVV.

This clone has ten or more counts. The CDR3 nucleotides read TGTGCCAGCAGCCAGGGCAGGTTCACAGATACGCAGTATTTT. Protein: CASSQGRFTDTQYF. The rearrangement links TRBV14 to TRBJ2-3; no firm D call. Germline V lookup: CDR1 SGHDN, CDR2 FVKESK. The CDR3 totals 14 residues. Trimming left V 3 bases short and J 2 bases short, with 9 bases between.

The chain combines TRBV2 with TRBJ2-3, with 9 bases aligning to TRBD2. Germline CDR1 is SNHLY and CDR2 is FYNNEI. V was pared by 7 bases and J by 2 bases, with 7 bases of the junction left unmatched. The length of the CDR3 is 15 residues. The CDR3 coding sequence is TGTGCCAGCACCAGAGCGGGGGGAGTCACAGATACGCAGTATTTT. Its protein is CASTRAGGVTDTQYF.

The chain joins TRBV14 to TRBJ1-2; 7 bases are a match to TRBD1. Losses at the gene ends were 2 bases for V and 8 bases for J; bases not matched to a gene: 2. The CDR3 consists of 12 residues. CDR1 is SGHDN, CDR2 FVKESK, per germline. The CDR3, as DNA: TGTGCCAGCAGCCAACAGGGGGTAGGCTACACCTTC. It encodes CASSQQGVGYTF.